This T cell receptor beta chain was documented in a study of Ad26.COV2.S vaccination and SARS-CoV-2 variants. Overall study context: Donor allocation was to the COV1001 Ad26.COV2.S trial arm. Study-wide findings and caveats: Placebo recipients had lower spike-specific TCR breadth than vaccine recipients. Across vaccine and placebo recipients, the breadth of non-spike TCRs was similar.

This CDR3 has 13 amino acids. Germline V gene sequence: CDR1 MNHNY, CDR2 SVGAGI (reference sequence). V was shortened by 7 bases and J by 7 bases, with 16 bases between the two germline ends. A word on this clone: Its antigen remains unknown.

TCRdb's table, derived via immunoSEQ multiplex PCR, lists solely in-frame clones and lacks some. The data show some 480,000 clones, approximately 90% seen once. Treatment noted: around 19 received Ad26.COV2.S at low or high dose, single or two shots; 5 received placebo; per-sample allocation not given. Each sample was drawn 63 days after the first injection (of vaccine or placebo). In Boston, the donor was an adult between 18-55 years of age. The TCR was taken from a person aged 18-65 years who received the Ad26.COV2.S COVID-19 vaccine or a placebo. Sample: peripheral blood, taken in a trial of Ad26.COV2.S vaccine versus placebo. The V call is TRBV6-6, the J call TRBJ1-1, with D possibly matching TRBD1 (5 bases). The DNA for the CDR3 is TGTGCCAGCACTCTACTTCGGGACGGTGAAGCTTTCTTT. Encoded protein: CASTLLRDGEAFF.